This T cell receptor beta chain was recovered during a study of identical twins. Study results and caveats: In zero-insertion analyses, partial confounding could arise from invariant MAIT and iNKT cells.

This clonotype was detected only a few times. Antigen: not known. TCRdb used MiXCR to reprocess the 5' RACE reads, holding one entry per CDR3 protein. The sample holds roughly 1,500,000 distinct CDR3 sequences, more than 30% seen once. CDR3 length: 14 residues. The V and J ends lost 8 bases and 4 bases respectively, with 17 bases between them. In germline, CDR1 is SNHLY, CDR2 FYNNEI. This rearrangement joins TRBV2 to TRBJ1-1; possible D gene TRBD1, 6 bases. The sample was cord blood. This TCR derives from a newborn girl in good health. CDR3 protein: CASAEMGGGTEAFF. The CDR3, as DNA: TGTGCCAGCGCGGAAATGGGAGGGGGCACTGAAGCTTTCTTT.